The present TCR beta chain was sequenced within a study of beta chain features in type 1 diabetes. CD45RO/CCR7/CD25/CD127/CD95/CD27 sorting isolated CD4+ naive, central memory, regulatory and stem cell-like memory cells. Populations obtained by sorting all exceeded 95% purity. Expressed TCRB transcripts were sequenced, since all the RNA that had been isolated was reverse transcribed. TCRdb keeps only in-frame clones here, not all; method: immunoSEQ multiplex PCR. Among around 200,000 clones listed, about 13% were seen once. Study-wide points: It was not settled here whether HLA type affects TCRB rearrangement.

In this sample, this clone turned up a few times. Its antigen is currently unknown. Sequencing input: central memory CD4+ T cells from blood. The TCR sequence derives from a woman younger than 30 in good health.

The CDR3 nucleotides read TGCAGCGTTCAACGGACAGGGATGAGCTACACCTTC. Residues: CSVQRTGMSYTF. V usage is TRBV29-1 and J usage is TRBJ1-2; 8 bases are a match to TRBD1. The length of the CDR3 is 12 residues. Germline values: CDR1 SQVTM, CDR2 ANQGSEA. V shed 5 bases and J 9 bases; nucleotides not matched to a gene: 8. Variable domain in full (rest from reference TRBV29-1 and TRBJ1-2): SAVISQKPSRDICQRGTSLTIQCQVDSQVTMMFWYRQQPGQSLTLIATANQGSEATYESGFVIDKFPISRPNLTFSTLTVSNMSPEDSSIYLCSVQRTGMSYTFGSGTRLTVV.